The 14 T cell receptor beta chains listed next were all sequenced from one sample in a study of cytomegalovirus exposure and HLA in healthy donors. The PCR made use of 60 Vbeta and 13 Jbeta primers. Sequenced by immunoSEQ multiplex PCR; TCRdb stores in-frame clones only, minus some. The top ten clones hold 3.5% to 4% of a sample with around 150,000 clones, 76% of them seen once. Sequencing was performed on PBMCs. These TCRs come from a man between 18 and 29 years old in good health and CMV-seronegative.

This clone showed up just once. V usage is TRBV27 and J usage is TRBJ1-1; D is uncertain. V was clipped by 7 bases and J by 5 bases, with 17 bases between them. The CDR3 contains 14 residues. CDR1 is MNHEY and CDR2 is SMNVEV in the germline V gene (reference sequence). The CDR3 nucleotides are TGTGCCAGCATCCAATACCAAGGGAGGACTGAAGCTTTCTTT. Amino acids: CASIQYQGRTEAFF.

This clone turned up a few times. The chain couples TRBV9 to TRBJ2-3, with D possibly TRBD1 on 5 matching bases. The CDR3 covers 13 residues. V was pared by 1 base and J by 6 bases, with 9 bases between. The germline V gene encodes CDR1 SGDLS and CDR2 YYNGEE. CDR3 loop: CASSVTPGDTQYF. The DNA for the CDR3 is TGTGCCAGCAGCGTAACCCCAGGGGATACGCAGTATTTT. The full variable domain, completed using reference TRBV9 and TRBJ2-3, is DSGVTQTPKHLITATGQRVTLRCSPRSGDLSVYWYQQSLDQGLQFLIQYYNGEERAKGNILERFSAQQFPDLHSELNLSSLELGDSALYFCASSVTPGDTQYFGPGTRLTVL.

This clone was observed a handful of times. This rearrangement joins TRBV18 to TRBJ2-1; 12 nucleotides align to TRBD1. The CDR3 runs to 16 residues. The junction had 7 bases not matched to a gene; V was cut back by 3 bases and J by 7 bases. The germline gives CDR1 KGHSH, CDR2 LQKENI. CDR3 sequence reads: CASSPGTGGLSNEQFF. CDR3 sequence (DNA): TGTGCCAGCTCACCCGGGACAGGGGGCCTTTCGAATGAGCAGTTCTTC.

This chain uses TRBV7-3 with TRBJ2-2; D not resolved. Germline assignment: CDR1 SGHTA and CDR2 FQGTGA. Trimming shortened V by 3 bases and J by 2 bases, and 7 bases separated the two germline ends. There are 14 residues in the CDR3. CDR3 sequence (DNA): TGTGCCAGCAGCTTTCAAGCCAACACCGGGGAGCTGTTTTTT. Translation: CASSFQANTGELFF.

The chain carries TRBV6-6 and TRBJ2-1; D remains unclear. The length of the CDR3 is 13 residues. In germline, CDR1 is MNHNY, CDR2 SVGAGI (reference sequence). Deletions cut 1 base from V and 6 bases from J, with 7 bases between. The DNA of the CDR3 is TGTGCCAGCAGTTACTTGTCCAGCAATGAGCAGTTCTTC. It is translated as CASSYLSSNEQFF.

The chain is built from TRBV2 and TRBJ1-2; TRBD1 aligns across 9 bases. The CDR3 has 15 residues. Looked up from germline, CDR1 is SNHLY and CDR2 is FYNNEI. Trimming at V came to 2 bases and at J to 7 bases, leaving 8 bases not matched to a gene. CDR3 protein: CASSEYSTGGFGYTF. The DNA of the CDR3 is TGTGCCAGCAGTGAATACTCAACAGGGGGCTTTGGCTACACCTTC.

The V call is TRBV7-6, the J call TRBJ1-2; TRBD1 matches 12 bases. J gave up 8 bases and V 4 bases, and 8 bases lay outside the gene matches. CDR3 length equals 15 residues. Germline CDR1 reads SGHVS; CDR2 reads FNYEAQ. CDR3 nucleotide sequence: TGTGCCAGCAGCTCCCTCCGGGACAGGGGGCTCGGCTACACCTTC. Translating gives CASSSLRDRGLGYTF.

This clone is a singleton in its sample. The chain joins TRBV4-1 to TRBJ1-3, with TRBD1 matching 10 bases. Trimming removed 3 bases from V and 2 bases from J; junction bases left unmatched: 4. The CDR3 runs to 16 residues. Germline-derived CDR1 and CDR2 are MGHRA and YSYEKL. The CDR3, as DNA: TGCGCCAGCAGCCACGCCGGGACAGGGGCTGGAAACACCATATATTTT. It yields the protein CASSHAGTGAGNTIYF.

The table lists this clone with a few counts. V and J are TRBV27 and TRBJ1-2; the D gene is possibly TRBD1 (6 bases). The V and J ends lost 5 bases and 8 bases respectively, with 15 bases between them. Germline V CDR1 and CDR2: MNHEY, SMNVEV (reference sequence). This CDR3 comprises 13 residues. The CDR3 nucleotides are TGTGCCAGCAGTCCCCGGGACACCCTAGGCTACACCTTC. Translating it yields CASSPRDTLGYTF.

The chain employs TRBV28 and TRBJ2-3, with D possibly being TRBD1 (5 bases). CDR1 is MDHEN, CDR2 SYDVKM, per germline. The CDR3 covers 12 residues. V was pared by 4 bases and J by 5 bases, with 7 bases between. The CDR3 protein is CASSSREDTQYF. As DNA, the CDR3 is TGTGCCAGCAGTTCCAGGGAAGATACGCAGTATTTT.

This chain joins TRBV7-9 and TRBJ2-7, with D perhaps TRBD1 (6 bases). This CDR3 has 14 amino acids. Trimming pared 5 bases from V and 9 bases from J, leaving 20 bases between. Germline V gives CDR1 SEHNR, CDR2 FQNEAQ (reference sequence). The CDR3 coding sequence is TGTGCCAGCAGCAACAATCGACAGGCCGGCAGGCAGTACTTC. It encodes CASSNNRQAGRQYF.

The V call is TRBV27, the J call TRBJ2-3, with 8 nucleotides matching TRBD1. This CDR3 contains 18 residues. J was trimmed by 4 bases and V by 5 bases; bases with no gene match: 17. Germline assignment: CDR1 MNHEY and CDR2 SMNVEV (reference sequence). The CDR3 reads CASSTTSPDRVGADTQYF. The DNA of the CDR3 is TGTGCCAGCAGTACGACCTCCCCGGACAGGGTCGGGGCAGATACGCAGTATTTT.

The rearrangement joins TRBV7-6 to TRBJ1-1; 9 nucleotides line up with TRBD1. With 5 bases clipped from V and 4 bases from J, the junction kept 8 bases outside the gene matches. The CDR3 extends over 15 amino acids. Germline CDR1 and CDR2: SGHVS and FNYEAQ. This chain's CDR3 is CASSLGTGSATEAFF. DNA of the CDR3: TGTGCCAGCAGCCTAGGGACAGGGAGTGCCACTGAAGCTTTCTTT.

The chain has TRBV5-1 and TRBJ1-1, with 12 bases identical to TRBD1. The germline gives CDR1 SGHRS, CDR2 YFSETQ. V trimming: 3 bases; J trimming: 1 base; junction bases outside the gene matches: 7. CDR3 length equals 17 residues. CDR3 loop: CASSSVPGQGANTEAFF. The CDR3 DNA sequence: TGCGCCAGCAGCTCCGTCCCGGGACAGGGGGCGAACACTGAAGCTTTCTTT.